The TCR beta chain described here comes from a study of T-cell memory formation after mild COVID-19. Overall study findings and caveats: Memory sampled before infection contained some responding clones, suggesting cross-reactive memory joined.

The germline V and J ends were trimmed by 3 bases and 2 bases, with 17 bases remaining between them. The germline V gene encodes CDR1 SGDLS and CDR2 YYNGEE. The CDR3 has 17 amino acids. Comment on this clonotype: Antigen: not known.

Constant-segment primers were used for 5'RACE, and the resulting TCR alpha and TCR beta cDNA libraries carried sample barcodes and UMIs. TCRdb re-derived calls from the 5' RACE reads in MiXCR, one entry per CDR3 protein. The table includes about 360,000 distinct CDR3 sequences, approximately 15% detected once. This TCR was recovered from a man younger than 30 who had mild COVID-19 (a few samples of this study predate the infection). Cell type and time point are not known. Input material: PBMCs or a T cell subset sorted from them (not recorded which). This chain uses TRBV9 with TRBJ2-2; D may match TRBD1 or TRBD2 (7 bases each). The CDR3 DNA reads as TGTGCCAGCAGCGCCCCATCCAGGGGGGGAAACACCGGGGAGCTGTTTTTT. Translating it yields CASSAPSRGGNTGELFF.